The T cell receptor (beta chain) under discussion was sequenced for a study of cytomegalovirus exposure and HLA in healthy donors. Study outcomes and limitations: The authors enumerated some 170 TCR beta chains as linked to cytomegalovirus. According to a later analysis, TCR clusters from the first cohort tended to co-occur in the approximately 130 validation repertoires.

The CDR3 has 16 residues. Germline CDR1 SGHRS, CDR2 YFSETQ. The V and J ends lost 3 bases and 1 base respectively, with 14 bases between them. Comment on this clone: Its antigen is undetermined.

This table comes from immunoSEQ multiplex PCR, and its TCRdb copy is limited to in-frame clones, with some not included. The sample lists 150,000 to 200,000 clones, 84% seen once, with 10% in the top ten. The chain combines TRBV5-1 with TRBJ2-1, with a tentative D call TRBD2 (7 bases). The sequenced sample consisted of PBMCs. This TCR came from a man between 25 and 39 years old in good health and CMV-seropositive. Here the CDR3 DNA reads TGCGCCAGCAGCTCCACGGGGGGCGCTTCCTACAATGAGCAGTTCTTC. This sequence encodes CASSSTGGASYNEQFF. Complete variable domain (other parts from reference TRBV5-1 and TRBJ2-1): KAGVTQTPRYLIKTRGQQVTLSCSPISGHRSVSWYQQTPGQGLQFLFEYFSETQRNKGNFPGRFSGRQFSNSRSEMNVSTLELGDSALYLCASSSTGGASYNEQFFGPGTRLTVL.